The clone carrying this T cell receptor beta chain has at least ten counts. The antigen remains unidentified. Each CDR3 protein is one row after TCRdb ran MiXCR on the reads. The sample yields some 250,000 distinct CDR3 sequences, 8% to 9.5% seen once. The data were taken from a study of T cell repertoires in cytomegalovirus infection. Findings and caveats of the study: Cumulative frequency (of public TCR beta family members) identified carriers of CMV plus the relevant HLA. The ex vivo response was dominated by HLA-C-restricted CMV-specific TCR beta clonotypes.

Trimming took 1 base from V and 3 from J, leaving 19 bases between them. Germline values: CDR1 SGHNT, CDR2 YENEEA. This CDR3 spans 17 amino acids. The chain is built from TRBV11-3 and TRBJ2-7; D uncertain. The sequencing input was PBMCs. The clonotype was recovered from a human donor in good health (CMV status not recorded). Some clones in this sample may be carry-over from other donors' samples. CDR3 nucleotide sequence: TGTGCCAGCAGCTTAGTATCGGTTCCGACGCAGAGCTACGAGCAGTACTTC. Amino acid sequence: CASSLVSVPTQSYEQYF.